Sequencing of this T cell receptor beta chain was carried out in a study of T cells in Graves' hyperthyroidism and ophthalmopathy. Patients aged 18 to 65 had newly diagnosed hyperthyroidism of under 2 months' duration. RNA transcripts were the template for amplifying TCR beta CDR3 regions. A set of HTBI primers served as the primers for a first-round RT-PCR of the TCR CDR3. Using its own MiXCR run on the multiplex PCR reads, TCRdb lists one record per CDR3 protein. The sample has approximately 590,000 distinct CDR3 sequences, approximately 14% seen once. Looked up from germline, CDR1 is KGHDR and CDR2 is SFDVKD. The CDR3 is made up of 15 amino acids. V shed 2 bases and J shed 1 base, with 8 bases lying between them.

The chain employs TRBV24-1 and TRBJ1-5, with a tentative D call TRBD1 (6 bases). This clonotype was obtained from a woman aged 25 to 45 with Graves' hyperthyroidism. Specimen: blood. CDR3 sequence reads: CATSDSGGSNQPQHF. The CDR3 DNA is TGTGCCACCAGTGATTCCGGGGGCAGCAATCAGCCCCAGCATTTT.